This T cell receptor (beta chain) derives from a study of cytomegalovirus exposure and HLA in healthy donors. Regarding the study as a whole: In a later analysis, a missense DCLRE1C variant was linked to TCR beta V- and J-gene trimming. In a later analysis, across HLA loci, associated TCR counts were highest for DRB1, lowest for HLA-C.

The germline V gene encodes CDR1 MDHEN and CDR2 SYDVKM. The CDR3 has 16 amino acids. V lost 6 bases, J lost 9 bases, and 13 bases stayed unmatched. In the case of this clone: Its antigen is unknown.

With 60 Vbeta and 13 Jbeta primers, the PCR was carried out. How the authors handled the data: It was a later analysis that counted around 85 million unique TCR beta chains, of which roughly 11 million were shared. Sequencing used immunoSEQ multiplex PCR; TCRdb keeps in-frame clones, though not all of them. V, J and clone size reflect that table, while D and trimming were determined from the DNA. The sample contains around 180,000 clones, 70% to 90% of which appear only once. The chain combines TRBV28 with TRBJ2-3; 12 bases fit TRBD2. Source material: PBMCs. This receptor was obtained from a girl aged 10-17 years in good health and CMV-seropositive. The CDR3 nucleotides are TGTGCCAGCAGCCTTACTAGCGGGGGGTGGGGGGCCACGCAGTATTTT. Protein product: CASSLTSGGWGATQYF. The full variable domain, rest sourced from reference TRBV28 and TRBJ2-3, is DVKVTQSSRYLVKRTGEKVFLECVQDMDHENMFWYRQDPGLGLRLIYFSYDVKMKEKGDIPEGYSVSREKKERFSLILESASTNQTSMYLCASSLTSGGWGATQYFGPGTRLTVL.